These 6 T cell receptor beta chains were all obtained from the same sample, sequenced in a study of T cell responses to AZD1222 COVID-19 vaccine. Sequencing was performed with immunoSEQ multiplex PCR; in TCRdb, only in-frame clones are kept and a portion is missing. The table lists 150,000 to 160,000 clones, 80% to 90% of them singletons. The material was peripheral blood, obtained 28 days after the second AZD1222 dose. These receptor sequences come from an adult who received the AZD1222 COVID-19 vaccine.

The chain recombines TRBV25-1 with TRBJ2-5, with TRBD2 matching 16 bases. This CDR3 contains 16 residues. Per the germline V gene, CDR1 is MGHDK and CDR2 is SYGVNS. The ends lost 2 bases at V and 5 bases at J; junction bases unmatched: 2. DNA of the CDR3: TGTGCCAGCAGTGAACCGGGACTAGCGGGGGGGGAGACCCAGTACTTC. It specifies CASSEPGLAGGETQYF.

V is TRBV27 and J is TRBJ1-2; D is ambiguous. This CDR3 is 12 amino acids long. Germline-derived CDR1 and CDR2 are MNHEY and SMNVEV (reference sequence). The V end was cut by 2 bases, the J end by 4 bases, with 5 bases between. The CDR3 DNA is TGTGCCAGCAGTTTAAAGGGCTATGGCTACACCTTC. Translation: CASSLKGYGYTF.

The chain joins TRBV9 to TRBJ2-1; D call uncertain. V was pared by 2 bases and J by 9 bases, with 6 bases between. Germline V gene sequence: CDR1 SGDLS, CDR2 YYNGEE. The CDR3 loop spans 11 amino acids. The CDR3 DNA sequence: TGTGCCAGCAGCGTTAGTAGTGAGCAGTTCTTC. Translated: CASSVSSEQFF. Filled out from reference TRBV9 and TRBJ2-1, the complete variable domain reads DSGVTQTPKHLITATGQRVTLRCSPRSGDLSVYWYQQSLDQGLQFLIQYYNGEERAKGNILERFSAQQFPDLHSELNLSSLELGDSALYFCASSVSSEQFFGPGTRLTVL.

This chain links TRBV19 with TRBJ2-1; weak D call: TRBD2 (6 bases). CDR1 is LNHDA and CDR2 is SQIVND in the germline V gene (reference sequence). Trimming shortened V by 1 base and J by 7 bases, and 20 bases separated the two germline ends. There are 17 residues in the CDR3. CDR3 amino acids: CASSIGAGRTRKNEQFF. As DNA, the CDR3 is TGTGCCAGTAGTATAGGTGCGGGAAGAACTAGAAAGAATGAGCAGTTCTTC. Full variable domain (missing parts from reference TRBV19 and TRBJ2-1): DGGITQSPKYLFRKEGQNVTLSCEQNLNHDAMYWYRQDPGQGLRLIYYSQIVNDFQKGDIAEGYSVSREKKESFPLTVTSAQKNPTAFYLCASSIGAGRTRKNEQFFGPGTRLTVL.

The chain is built from TRBV9 and TRBJ2-2, with 8 bases lining up with TRBD1. The CDR3 sequence is 17 residues long. Unmatched junction bases numbered 10, after V lost 3 bases and J lost 3 bases. The germline V gene has CDR1 SGDLS and CDR2 YYNGEE. CDR3 in DNA: TGTGCCAGCAGCGGACGGACAGGGACAGTTTACACCGGGGAGCTGTTTTTT. Amino acid sequence: CASSGRTGTVYTGELFF.

Written as DNA, the CDR3 is TGCGCCAGCAGCTTGGTTGTGCGGGAGGGGACAGATACGCAGTATTTT. It yields the protein CASSLVVREGTDTQYF. V is TRBV5-1 and J is TRBJ2-3, with 9 bases lining up with TRBD2. Per the germline V gene, CDR1 is SGHRS and CDR2 is YFSETQ. The length of the CDR3 is 16 residues. Losses at the gene ends were 0 bases for V and 3 bases for J; bases not matched to a gene: 5.